This T cell receptor (beta chain) was documented in a study of T cell repertoires in cytomegalovirus infection (dated by TCRdb to about 2019). Broadly, across the study: Donor HLA type was relevant to the analysis, because carriage of CMV infection together with the matching HLA type was indicated by public TCR beta signatures.

The sample was run on an Illumina HiSeq 1500. TCRdb handled the public reads itself, with Q25 trimming in fastp and clone calling in MiXCR, and kept productive beta chains. When rows share a CDR3 protein, they turn into one entry using the most common DNA and genes. In all, the sample holds fewer than 300,000 distinct CDR3 sequences, and 20% to 30% of those were seen once. The top ten clonotypes cover approximately 14% of the sample. What the study reported, not specific to this receptor: Cumulative frequency of public TCR beta family members discriminated carriers of CMV infection plus the relevant HLA type in this cohort and an independent 352-donor cohort. The ex vivo response was dominated by HLA-C-restricted CMV-specific TCR beta clonotypes, which also provided the single most frequent clonotype in two of eight donors.

V gives up 0 bases and J gives up 8 bases, and the segment between their germline ends measures 14 bases. Spanning cysteine to phenylalanine, the CDR3 consists of 14 amino acids. Here the CDR3 DNA is all that survives: 42 bases in frame from base 1. Via the germline V gene, CDR1 is SGHRS and CDR2 YFSETQ. As regards this clonotype: Which antigen it targets is not known. No base-level quality is on record; no much larger clone is a single base apart.

The TCR sequence derives from a human donor in good health (CMV status not recorded). Some clones in this sample may be carry-over from other donors' samples. The sequence joins TRBV5-1 to TRBJ1-1; the D region possibly corresponds to TRBD1 (5 bases align). The sequenced material came from PBMCs. The CDR3 is CASSLGQGEEEAFF. The DNA sequence follows: TGCGCCAGCAGCTTGGGTCAGGGAGAAGAGGAAGCTTTCTTT.